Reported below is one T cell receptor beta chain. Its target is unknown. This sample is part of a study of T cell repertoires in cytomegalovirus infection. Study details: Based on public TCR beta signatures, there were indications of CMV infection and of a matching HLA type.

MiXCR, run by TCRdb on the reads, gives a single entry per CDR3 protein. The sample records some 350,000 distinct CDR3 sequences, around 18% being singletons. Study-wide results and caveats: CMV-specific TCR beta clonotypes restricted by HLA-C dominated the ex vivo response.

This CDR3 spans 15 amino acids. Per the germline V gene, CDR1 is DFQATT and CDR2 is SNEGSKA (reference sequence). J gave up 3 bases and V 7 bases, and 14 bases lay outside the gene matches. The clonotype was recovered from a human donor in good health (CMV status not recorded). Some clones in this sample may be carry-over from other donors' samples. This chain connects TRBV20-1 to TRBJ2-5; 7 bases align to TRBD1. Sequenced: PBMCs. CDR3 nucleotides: TGCAGTGGACGACCTAGGACAGGCGTAGAAGAGACCCAGTACTTC. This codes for CSGRPRTGVEETQYF.